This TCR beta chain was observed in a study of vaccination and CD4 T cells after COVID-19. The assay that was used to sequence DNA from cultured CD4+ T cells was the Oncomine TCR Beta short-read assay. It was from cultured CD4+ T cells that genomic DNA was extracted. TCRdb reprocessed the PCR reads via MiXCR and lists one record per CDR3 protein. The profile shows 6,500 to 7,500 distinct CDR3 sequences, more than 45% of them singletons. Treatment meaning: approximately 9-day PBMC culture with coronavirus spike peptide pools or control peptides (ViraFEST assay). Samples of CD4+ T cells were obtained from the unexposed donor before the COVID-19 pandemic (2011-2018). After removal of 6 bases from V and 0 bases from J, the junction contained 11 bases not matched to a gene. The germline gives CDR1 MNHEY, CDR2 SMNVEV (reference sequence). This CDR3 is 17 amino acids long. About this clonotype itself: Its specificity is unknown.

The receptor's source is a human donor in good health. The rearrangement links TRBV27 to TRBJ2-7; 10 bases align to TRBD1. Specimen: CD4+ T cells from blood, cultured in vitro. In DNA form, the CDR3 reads TGTGCCAGCAGCAGACAGGGGGCAGAGACCTCCTCCTACGAGCAGTACTTC. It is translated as CASSRQGAETSSYEQYF.